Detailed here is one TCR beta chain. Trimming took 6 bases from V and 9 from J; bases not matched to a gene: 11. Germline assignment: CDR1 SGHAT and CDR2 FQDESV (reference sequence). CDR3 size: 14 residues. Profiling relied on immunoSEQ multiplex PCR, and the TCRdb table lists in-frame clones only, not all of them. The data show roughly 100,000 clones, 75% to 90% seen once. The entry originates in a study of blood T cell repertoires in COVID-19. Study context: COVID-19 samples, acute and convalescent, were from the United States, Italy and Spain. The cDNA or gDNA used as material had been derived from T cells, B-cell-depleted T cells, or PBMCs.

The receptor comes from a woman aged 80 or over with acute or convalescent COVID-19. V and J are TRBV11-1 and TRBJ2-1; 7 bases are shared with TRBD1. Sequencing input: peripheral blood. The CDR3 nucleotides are TGTGCCAGCAGTCCCCATCTCACAGGGGCTGAGCAGTTCTTC. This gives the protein CASSPHLTGAEQFF.